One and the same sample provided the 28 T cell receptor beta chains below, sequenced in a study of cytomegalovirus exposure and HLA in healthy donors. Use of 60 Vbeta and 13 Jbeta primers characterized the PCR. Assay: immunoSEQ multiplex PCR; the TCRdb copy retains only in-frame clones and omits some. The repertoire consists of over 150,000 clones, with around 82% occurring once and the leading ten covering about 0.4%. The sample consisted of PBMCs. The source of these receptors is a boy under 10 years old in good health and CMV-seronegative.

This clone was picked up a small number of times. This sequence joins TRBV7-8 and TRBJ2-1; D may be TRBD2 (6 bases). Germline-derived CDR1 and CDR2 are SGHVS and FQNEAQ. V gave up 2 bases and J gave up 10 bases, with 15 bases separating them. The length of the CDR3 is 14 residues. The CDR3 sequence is CASSLSRPTREQFF. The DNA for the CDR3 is TGTGCCAGCAGCTTAAGCAGGCCGACTAGGGAGCAGTTCTTC.

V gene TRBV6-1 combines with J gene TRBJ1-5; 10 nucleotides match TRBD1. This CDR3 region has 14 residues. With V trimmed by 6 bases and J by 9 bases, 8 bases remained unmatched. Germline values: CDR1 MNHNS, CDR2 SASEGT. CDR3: CASRSDRGLRPQHF. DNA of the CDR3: TGTGCCAGCAGATCGGACAGGGGGTTAAGGCCCCAGCATTTT.

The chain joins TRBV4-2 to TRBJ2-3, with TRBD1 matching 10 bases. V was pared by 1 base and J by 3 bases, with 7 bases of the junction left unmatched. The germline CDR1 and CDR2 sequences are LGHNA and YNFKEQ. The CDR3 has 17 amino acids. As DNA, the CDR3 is TGTGCCAGCAGCCAAGCCGACAGGGGGCTAAGGACAGATACGCAGTATTTT. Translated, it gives CASSQADRGLRTDTQYF.

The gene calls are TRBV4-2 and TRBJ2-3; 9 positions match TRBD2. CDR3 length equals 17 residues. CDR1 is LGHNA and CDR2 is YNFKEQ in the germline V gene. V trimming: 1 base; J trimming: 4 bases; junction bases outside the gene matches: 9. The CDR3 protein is CASSQVVGLADPDTQYF. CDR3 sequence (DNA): TGTGCCAGCAGCCAAGTTGTGGGACTAGCAGACCCAGATACGCAGTATTTT.

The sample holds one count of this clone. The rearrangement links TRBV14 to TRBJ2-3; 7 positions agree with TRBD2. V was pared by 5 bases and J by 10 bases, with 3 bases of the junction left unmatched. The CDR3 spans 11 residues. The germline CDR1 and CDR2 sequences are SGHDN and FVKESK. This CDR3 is CASSGGGPQYF. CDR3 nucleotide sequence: TGTGCCAGCAGCGGGGGGGGACCGCAGTATTTT. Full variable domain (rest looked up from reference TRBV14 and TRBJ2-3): EAGVTQFPSHSVIEKGQTVTLRCDPISGHDNLYWYRRVMGKEIKFLLHFVKESKQDESGMPNNRFLAERTGGTYSTLKVQPAELEDSGVYFCASSGGGPQYFGPGTRLTVL.

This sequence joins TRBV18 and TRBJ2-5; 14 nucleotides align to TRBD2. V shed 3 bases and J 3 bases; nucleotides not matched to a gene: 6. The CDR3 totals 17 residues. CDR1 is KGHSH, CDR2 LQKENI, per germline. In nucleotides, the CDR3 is TGTGCCAGCTCACCCCCCGGACTAGCGGGAGGAAAAGAGACCCAGTACTTC. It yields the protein CASSPPGLAGGKETQYF.

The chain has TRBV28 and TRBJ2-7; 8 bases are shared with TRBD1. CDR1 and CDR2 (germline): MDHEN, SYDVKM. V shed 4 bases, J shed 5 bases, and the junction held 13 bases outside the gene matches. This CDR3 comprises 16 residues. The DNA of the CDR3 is TGTGCCAGCAGTTATCAAGCAGGGGGCCCGATCGACGAGCAGTACTTC. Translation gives CASSYQAGGPIDEQYF.

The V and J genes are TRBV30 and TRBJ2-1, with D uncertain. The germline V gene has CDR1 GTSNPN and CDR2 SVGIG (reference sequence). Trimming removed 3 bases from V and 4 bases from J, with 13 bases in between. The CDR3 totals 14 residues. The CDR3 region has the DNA TGTGCCTGGAGCCTCGACCGACTGTACAATGAGCAGTTCTTC. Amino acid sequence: CAWSLDRLYNEQFF.

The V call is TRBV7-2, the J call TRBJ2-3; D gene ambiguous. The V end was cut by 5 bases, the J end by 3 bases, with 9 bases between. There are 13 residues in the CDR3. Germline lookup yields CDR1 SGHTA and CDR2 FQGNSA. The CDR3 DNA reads TGTGCCAGCAGCCGCGACTGGACAGATACGCAGTATTTT. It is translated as CASSRDWTDTQYF.

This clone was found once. CDR3 DNA: TGTGCCAGCAGTTTACACGCGGCGGGGGGCTACACCTTC. Translation gives CASSLHAAGGYTF. V gene TRBV28 combines with J gene TRBJ1-2; D remains unclear. Trimming cost V 2 bases and J 8 bases, with 12 bases left between them. This CDR3 is built from 13 residues. Looked up from germline, CDR1 is MDHEN and CDR2 is SYDVKM.

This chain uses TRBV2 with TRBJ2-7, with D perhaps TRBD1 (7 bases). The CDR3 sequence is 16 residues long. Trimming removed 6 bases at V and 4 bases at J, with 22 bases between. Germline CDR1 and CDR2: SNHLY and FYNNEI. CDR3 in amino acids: CASRPRDSAGTYEQYF. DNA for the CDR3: TGTGCCAGCAGGCCCCGGGACAGTGCAGGGACTTACGAGCAGTACTTC.

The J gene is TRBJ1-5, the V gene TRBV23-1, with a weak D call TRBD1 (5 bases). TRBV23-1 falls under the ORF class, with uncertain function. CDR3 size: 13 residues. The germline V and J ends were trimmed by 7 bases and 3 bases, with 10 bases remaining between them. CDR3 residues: CASNQGSNQPQHF. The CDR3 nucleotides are TGCGCCAGCAACCAGGGTTCCAATCAGCCCCAGCATTTT.

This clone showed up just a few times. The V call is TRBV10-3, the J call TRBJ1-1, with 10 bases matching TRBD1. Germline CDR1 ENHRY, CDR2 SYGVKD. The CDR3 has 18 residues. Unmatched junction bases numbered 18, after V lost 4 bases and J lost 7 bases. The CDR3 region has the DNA TGTGCCATCAGTGTAGTGAAAGGAGACAGGGGGCGTTTAGTTGAAGCTTTCTTT. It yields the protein CAISVVKGDRGRLVEAFF.

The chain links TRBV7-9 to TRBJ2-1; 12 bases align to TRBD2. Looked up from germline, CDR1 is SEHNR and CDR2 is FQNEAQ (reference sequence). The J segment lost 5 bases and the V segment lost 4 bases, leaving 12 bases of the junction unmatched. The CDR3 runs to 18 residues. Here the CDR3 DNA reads TGTGCCAGCAGCTCAACTCGACTAGCGGGAGATCGGAACAATGAGCAGTTCTTC. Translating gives CASSSTRLAGDRNNEQFF.

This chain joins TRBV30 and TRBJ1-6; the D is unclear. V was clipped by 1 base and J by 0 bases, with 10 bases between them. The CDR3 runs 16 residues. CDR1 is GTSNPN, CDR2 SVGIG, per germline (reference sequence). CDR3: CAWSARLSSYNSPLHF. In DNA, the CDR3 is TGTGCCTGGAGTGCAAGACTGAGCTCCTATAATTCACCCCTCCACTTT.

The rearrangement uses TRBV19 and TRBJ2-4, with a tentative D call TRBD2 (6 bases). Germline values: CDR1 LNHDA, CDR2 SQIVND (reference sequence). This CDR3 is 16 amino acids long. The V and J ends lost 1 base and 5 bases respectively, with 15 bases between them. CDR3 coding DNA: TGTGCCAGTAGTATAGCGGGGTTCGGGGGACAAAACATTCAGTACTTC. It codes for CASSIAGFGGQNIQYF.

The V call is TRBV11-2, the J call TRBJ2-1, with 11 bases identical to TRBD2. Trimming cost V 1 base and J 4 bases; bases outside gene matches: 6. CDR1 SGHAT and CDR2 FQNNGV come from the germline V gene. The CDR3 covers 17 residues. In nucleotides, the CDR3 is TGTGCCAGCAGCTTAGCCCTAGCGGGAGGTGGTTACAATGAGCAGTTCTTC. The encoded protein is CASSLALAGGGYNEQFF.

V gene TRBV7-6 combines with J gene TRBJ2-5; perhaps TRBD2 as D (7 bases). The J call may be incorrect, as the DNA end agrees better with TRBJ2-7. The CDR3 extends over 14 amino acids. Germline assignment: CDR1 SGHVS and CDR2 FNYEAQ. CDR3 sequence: CASSLVRGQNEQYF. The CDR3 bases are TGTGCCAGCAGCTTAGTGCGGGGGCAAAACGAGCAGTACTTC.

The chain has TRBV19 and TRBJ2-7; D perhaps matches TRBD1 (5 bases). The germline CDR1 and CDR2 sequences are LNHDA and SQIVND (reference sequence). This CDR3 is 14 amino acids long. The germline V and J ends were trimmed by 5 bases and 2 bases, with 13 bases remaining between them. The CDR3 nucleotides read TGTGCCAGTAGTCGCTACCAGGACACCTACGAGCAGTACTTC. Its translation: CASSRYQDTYEQYF.

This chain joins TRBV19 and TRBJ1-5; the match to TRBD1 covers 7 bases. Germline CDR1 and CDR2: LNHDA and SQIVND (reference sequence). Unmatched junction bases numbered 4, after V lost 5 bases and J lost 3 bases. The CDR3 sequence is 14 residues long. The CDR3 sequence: CASSGTAANQPQHF. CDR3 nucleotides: TGTGCCAGTAGTGGGACAGCCGCCAATCAGCCCCAGCATTTT. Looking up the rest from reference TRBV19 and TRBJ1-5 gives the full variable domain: DGGITQSPKYLFRKEGQNVTLSCEQNLNHDAMYWYRQDPGQGLRLIYYSQIVNDFQKGDIAEGYSVSREKKESFPLTVTSAQKNPTAFYLCASSGTAANQPQHFGDGTRLSIL.

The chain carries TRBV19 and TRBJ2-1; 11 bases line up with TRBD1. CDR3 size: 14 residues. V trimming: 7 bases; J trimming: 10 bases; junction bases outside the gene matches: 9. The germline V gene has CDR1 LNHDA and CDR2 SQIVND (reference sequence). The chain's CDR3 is CASIQDRGQREQFF. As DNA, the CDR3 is TGTGCCAGTATCCAGGACAGGGGGCAAAGGGAGCAGTTCTTC.

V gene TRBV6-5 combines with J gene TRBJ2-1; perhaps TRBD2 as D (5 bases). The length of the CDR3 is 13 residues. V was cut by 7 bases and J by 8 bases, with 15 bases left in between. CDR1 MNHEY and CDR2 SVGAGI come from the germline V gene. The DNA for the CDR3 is TGTGCCAGCACTCGAGGGCCCGGCGATGAGCAGTTCTTC. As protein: CASTRGPGDEQFF.

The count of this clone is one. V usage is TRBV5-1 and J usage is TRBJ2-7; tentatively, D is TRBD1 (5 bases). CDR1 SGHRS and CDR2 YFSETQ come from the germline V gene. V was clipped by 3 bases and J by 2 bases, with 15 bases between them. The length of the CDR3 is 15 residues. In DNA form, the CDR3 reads TGCGCCAGCAGCTCCACAGGAGAATCTGCCTACGAGCAGTACTTC. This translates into CASSSTGESAYEQYF.

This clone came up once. The CDR3 spells CASSPTGAVLGNQPQHF. The CDR3 region has the DNA TGTGCCAGCAGCCCGACAGGGGCTGTCTTGGGCAATCAGCCCCAGCATTTT. This chain joins TRBV28 and TRBJ1-5; 8 bases are shared with TRBD1. The CDR3 totals 17 residues. Germline loops: CDR1 MDHEN, CDR2 SYDVKM. V shed 6 bases, J shed 2 bases, and the junction held 12 bases outside the gene matches.

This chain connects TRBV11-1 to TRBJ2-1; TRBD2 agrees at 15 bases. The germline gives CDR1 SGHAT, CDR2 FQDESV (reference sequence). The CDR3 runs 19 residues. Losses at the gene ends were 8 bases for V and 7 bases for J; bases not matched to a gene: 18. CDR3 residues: CASSQAGLAGGPIGNEQFF. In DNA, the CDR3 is TGTGCCAGCTCCCAAGCCGGACTAGCGGGAGGGCCTATCGGGAATGAGCAGTTCTTC.

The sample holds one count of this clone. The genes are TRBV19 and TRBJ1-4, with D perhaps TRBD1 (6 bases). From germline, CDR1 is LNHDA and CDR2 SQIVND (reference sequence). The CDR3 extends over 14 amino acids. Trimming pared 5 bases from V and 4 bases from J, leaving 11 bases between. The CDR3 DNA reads TGTGCCAGTAGTGTGACAGGAGTTAATGAAAAACTGTTTTTT. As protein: CASSVTGVNEKLFF.

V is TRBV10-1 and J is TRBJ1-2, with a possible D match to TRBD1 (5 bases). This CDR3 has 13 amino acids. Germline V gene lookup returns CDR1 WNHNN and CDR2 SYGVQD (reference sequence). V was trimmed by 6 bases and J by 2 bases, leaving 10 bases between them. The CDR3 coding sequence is TGCGCCAGCAGCCCAGGGTGGAACTATGGCTACACCTTC. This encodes CASSPGWNYGYTF.

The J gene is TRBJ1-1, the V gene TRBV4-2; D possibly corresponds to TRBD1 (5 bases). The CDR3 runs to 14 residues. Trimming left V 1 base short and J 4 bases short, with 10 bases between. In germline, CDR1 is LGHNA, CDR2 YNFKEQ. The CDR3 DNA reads TGTGCCAGCAGCCAAGTACAGGAGAGCACTGAAGCTTTCTTT. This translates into CASSQVQESTEAFF.